The 10 T cell receptor beta chains presented below share a single source sample, sequenced in a study of Graves' ophthalmopathy and Graves' hyperthyroidism. RNA transcripts provided the template for amplifying TCR beta CDR3 regions. Following a first-round RT-PCR that used HTBI primers, a second-round multiplex PCR was carried out. TCRdb re-called the multiplex PCR reads through MiXCR, storing one row per CDR3 protein. This table holds 660,000 or so distinct CDR3 sequences, about two fifths found once. Sequenced input: peripheral blood. The receptor source for this set is an adult man with Graves' ophthalmopathy.

The chain recombines TRBV7-2 with TRBJ2-7; D assignment may be TRBD1 or TRBD2 (5 bases each). This CDR3 has 15 residues. The V gene's germline CDR1 is SGHTA and CDR2 FQGNSA. V was clipped by 4 bases and J by 6 bases, with 19 bases between them. The CDR3 is CASSSTGTLPGEQYF. CDR3 in DNA: TGTGCCAGCAGCTCCACCGGGACCCTCCCCGGCGAGCAGTACTTC.

V gene TRBV4-2 combines with J gene TRBJ2-7; maybe TRBD1 (6 bases). Trimming cost V 0 bases and J 6 bases, with 12 bases left between them. Germline V gene sequence: CDR1 LGHNA, CDR2 YNFKEQ. CDR3 length: 14 amino acids. In DNA, the CDR3 is TGTGCCAGCAGCCAAGAATCAGGGGCCAGCGAGCAGTACTTC. Translation: CASSQESGASEQYF.

The table lists this clonotype with many counts. The V and J genes are TRBV20-1 and TRBJ2-5, with TRBD2 matching over 9 bases. This CDR3 comprises 16 residues. J gave up 2 bases and V 3 bases, and 10 bases lay outside the gene matches. Germline-derived CDR1 and CDR2 are DFQATT and SNEGSKA (reference sequence). The CDR3 sequence is CSARAYGGGAQETQYF. The CDR3, as DNA: TGCAGTGCTAGGGCATACGGCGGGGGGGCACAAGAGACCCAGTACTTC.

This clonotype was found many times. V gene TRBV19 combines with J gene TRBJ1-2; D is unresolved. Trimming pared 8 bases from V and 5 bases from J, leaving 12 bases between. This CDR3 is 12 amino acids long. CDR1 is LNHDA, CDR2 SQIVND, per germline (reference sequence). The CDR3 nucleotides read TGTGCCAGTCTTGATAGCGGATATGGCTACACCTTC. Protein: CASLDSGYGYTF.

The J gene is TRBJ2-7, the V gene TRBV20-1; 8 nucleotides line up with TRBD2. The CDR3 loop spans 13 amino acids. Germline values: CDR1 DFQATT, CDR2 SNEGSKA (reference sequence). V gave up 7 bases and J gave up 4 bases; unmatched junction bases: 9. The CDR3 nucleotides read TGCAGTGTCAGCGGGAGCTTTTCTTACGAGCAGTACTTC. This translates into CSVSGSFSYEQYF.

The chain combines TRBV20-1 with TRBJ2-7; the D gene could be TRBD1 or TRBD2 (9 bases each). Trimming stripped 8 bases from V and 2 bases from J, with 19 bases between. The CDR3 consists of 14 residues. Germline CDR1 reads DFQATT; CDR2 reads SNEGSKA (reference sequence). Written as DNA, the CDR3 is TGCAGTCTAGCGGGACAGGGTGTTGCCTACGAGCAGTACTTC. This codes for CSLAGQGVAYEQYF.

The chain carries TRBV19 and TRBJ1-2; perhaps TRBD1 as D (6 bases). CDR1 is LNHDA and CDR2 is SQIVND in the germline V gene (reference sequence). The CDR3 is 13 residues long. V lost 3 bases, J lost 8 bases, and 13 bases lay in between. For the CDR3, the DNA is TGTGCCAGTAGTATTGAACAGGGTGGCGGCTACACCTTC. Amino acid sequence: CASSIEQGGGYTF.

The table lists this clonotype with many counts. The CDR3 here is CSVELQAKASYEQYF. In DNA form, the CDR3 reads TGCAGCGTTGAACTGCAGGCTAAGGCCTCCTACGAGCAGTACTTC. The chain links TRBV29-1 to TRBJ2-7; no clear D. Trimming cost V 2 bases and J 0 bases, with 14 bases left between them. Germline V gene data show CDR1 as SQVTM and CDR2 as ANQGSEA. There are 15 residues in the CDR3.

The count of this clonotype is one. This chain joins TRBV25-1 and TRBJ2-5; tentative D call: TRBD1 (5 bases). V dropped 6 bases and J dropped 3 bases, with 8 bases sitting between them. Germline V CDR1 and CDR2: MGHDK, SYGVNS. The CDR3 is 12 amino acids. CDR3 protein: CASSDSKETQYF. As DNA, the CDR3 is TGTGCCAGCAGCGACAGCAAAGAGACCCAGTACTTC.

Many counts were recorded for this clonotype. The rearrangement joins TRBV7-9 to TRBJ1-2, with a tentative D call TRBD1 (5 bases). CDR1 and CDR2 (germline): SEHNR, FQNEAQ (reference sequence). The CDR3 is 13 amino acids. Deletions cut 5 bases from V and 5 bases from J, with 12 bases between. The CDR3, as DNA: TGTGCCAGCAGCCCCGGGACGGCGTATGGCTACACCTTC. Residues: CASSPGTAYGYTF.